Below, one TCR beta chain is given with its context. The antigen is not known. These data come from a study of T cell responses to AZD1222 COVID-19 vaccine. Overall study findings and caveats: Reportedly, nearly half of unique spike TCRs recognized epitopes outside B.1.351/B.1.1.7 mutations. Seropositive status at baseline applied to only six AZD1222 recipients. Spike regions recognized by vaccine-associated CD4 TCRs spanned the protein, led by 160-218 and 743-854. Among the donors, most were white British and more were female, and clonal diversity was possibly underestimated.

Germline values: CDR1 WSHSY, CDR2 SAAADI. V gave up 2 bases and J gave up 5 bases, with 15 bases separating them. The CDR3 totals 15 residues. This table comes from immunoSEQ multiplex PCR, and its TCRdb copy is limited to in-frame clones, with some not included. Altogether some 83,000 clones are present, 70% to 90% being singletons, with the ten largest covering around 6%. The receptor's source is an adult who received the AZD1222 COVID-19 vaccine. This specimen consisted of peripheral blood, obtained 28 days after the second AZD1222 dose. The V gene is TRBV10-2, the J gene TRBJ1-2, with TRBD1 as a possible D gene (5 bases). For the CDR3, the DNA is TGCGCCAGCAGTGAGGGAGGGGCTGATTGGTATGGCTACACCTTC. This codes for CASSEGGADWYGYTF.